This T cell receptor beta chain was identified during a study of blood T cell repertoires in COVID-19. This CDR3 contains 15 residues. V dropped 2 bases and J dropped 10; count of bases not matched to a gene: 9. Germline CDR1 is MNHEY and CDR2 is SVGAGI. This clone was seen a handful of times. Profiled with immunoSEQ multiplex PCR; TCRdb holds only in-frame clones, not every one. The data show nearly 200,000 clones, with about 88% seen just once and less than 7.5% held by the top ten. J is TRBJ2-1 and V is TRBV6-5; 9 nucleotides line up with TRBD2. Sequenced input: peripheral blood. This TCR was recovered from a woman aged 40-49 years who had recovered from COVID-19. The CDR3 sequence is CASSYPDRRGGEQFF. DNA for the CDR3: TGTGCCAGCAGTTACCCGGACAGGCGGGGGGGAGAGCAGTTCTTC.